What follows are 2 T cell receptor beta chains derived from one specimen sequenced in a study of blood T cell repertoires in COVID-19. Generated by immunoSEQ multiplex PCR, the TCRdb table keeps only in-frame clones and is missing some. The data contain 200,000 to 300,000 clones, 80% to 95% of them singletons. The sample consisted of peripheral blood. The receptors were gathered from a man younger than 45 with COVID-19, enrolled during active disease.

The gene calls are TRBV6-6 and TRBJ1-2; 7 bases agree with TRBD1. Germline V gene data show CDR1 as MNHNY and CDR2 as SVGAGI (reference sequence). CDR3 size: 12 residues. Trimming removed 7 bases from V and 4 bases from J; junction bases left unmatched: 3. For the CDR3, the DNA is TGTGCCAGCATTGACAGGGCCTATGGCTACACCTTC. Translated, it gives CASIDRAYGYTF.

The CDR3 nucleotides are TGTGCCAGTAGCCAACTTTGGTCCCGCTCCTACAATGAGCAGTTCTTC. Translated: CASSQLWSRSYNEQFF. The chain employs TRBV19 and TRBJ2-1; no definite D call. The V gene lost 6 bases and the J gene lost 0 bases, with 15 bases spanning the gap. Germline CDR1 reads LNHDA; CDR2 reads SQIVND (reference sequence). The CDR3 consists of 16 residues.